A selection of T cell receptor beta chains follows, all from one sample in a study of T-cell memory formation after mild COVID-19. A single record per CDR3 protein comes from TCRdb applying MiXCR to the 5' RACE reads. The repertoire holds 470,000 or so distinct CDR3 sequences, around a quarter seen once, with around an eighth in the top ten. Input material: PBMCs or a T cell subset sorted from them (not recorded which). All receptors derive from an adult woman who had mild COVID-19 (a few samples of this study predate the infection). Cell type and time point are not known. Both conserved end residues are part of each CDR3. A D gene is named only where the DNA matches it firmly. Size values are once, few and many counts, or a class for expanded clones, and some rows have none.

clone size: few
V gene: TRBV5-1
D gene: NA
J gene: TRBJ2-3
CDR3 protein: CASKQGTSTDTQYF
CDR3 DNA: TGCGCCAGCAAACAGGGAACTAGCACAGATACGCAGTATTTT

clone size: NA
V gene: TRBV20-1
D gene: NA
J gene: TRBJ2-1
CDR3 protein: CSATLGGSSYNEQFF
CDR3 DNA: TGCAGTGCTACCCTAGGGGGTAGCTCCTACAATGAGCAGTTCTTC

clone size: NA
V gene: TRBV4-1
D gene: NA
J gene: TRBJ1-1
CDR3 protein: CASSHLPGPTTQAFF
CDR3 DNA: TGCGCCAGCAGCCACCTGCCGGGTCCCACGACCCAAGCTTTCTTT

clone size: few
V gene: TRBV19
D gene: NA
J gene: TRBJ2-5
CDR3 protein: CASSIGEETQYF
CDR3 DNA: TGTGCCAGTAGTATAGGGGAAGAGACCCAGTACTTC

clone size: NA
V gene: TRBV11-2
D gene: NA
J gene: TRBJ2-3
CDR3 protein: CASSLILVRTDTQYF
CDR3 DNA: TGTGCCAGCAGCTTAATACTAGTCCGCACAGATACGCAGTATTTT

clone size: few
V gene: TRBV23-1
D gene: NA
J gene: TRBJ2-7
CDR3 protein: CASSPRSRVYEQYF
CDR3 DNA: TGCGCCAGCAGTCCGAGGAGCAGAGTCTACGAGCAGTACTTC

clone size: NA
V gene: TRBV7-6
D gene: TRBD1
J gene: TRBJ2-3
CDR3 protein: CASSYDRAPDTQYF
CDR3 DNA: TGTGCCAGCAGCTACGACAGGGCGCCAGATACGCAGTATTTT

clone size: NA
V gene: TRBV7-9
D gene: NA
J gene: TRBJ1-2
CDR3 protein: CASSLGRVGGYTF
CDR3 DNA: TGTGCCAGCAGCTTAGGTCGGGTAGGAGGCTACACCTTC

clone size: NA
V gene: TRBV7-2
D gene: TRBD2
J gene: TRBJ2-4
CDR3 protein: CASSLTPGQGTSGYF
CDR3 DNA: TGTGCCAGCAGCTTAACTCCCGGACAGGGGACTAGCGGGTACTTC

clone size: NA
V gene: TRBV20-1
D gene: TRBD2
J gene: TRBJ2-5
CDR3 protein: CSAREQAASGVRKETQYF
CDR3 DNA: TGCAGTGCTAGAGAGCAGGCGGCTAGCGGGGTGAGAAAAGAGACCCAGTACTTC

clone size: few
V gene: TRBV9
D gene: TRBD2
J gene: TRBJ2-1
CDR3 protein: CASSSLGTAGVIHEQFF
CDR3 DNA: TGTGCCAGCAGCTCTCTCGGGACGGCGGGAGTAATCCATGAGCAGTTCTTC

clone size: few
V gene: TRBV30
D gene: TRBD1
J gene: TRBJ2-7
CDR3 protein: CAWSRQGWEQYF
CDR3 DNA: TGTGCCTGGAGCCGACAGGGATGGGAGCAGTACTTC

clone size: NA
V gene: TRBV5-1
D gene: TRBD1
J gene: TRBJ2-1
CDR3 protein: CASSTGGTGPYNEQFF
CDR3 DNA: TGCGCCAGCAGCACTGGTGGGACAGGGCCCTACAATGAGCAGTTCTTC

clone size: NA
V gene: TRBV5-1
D gene: TRBD2
J gene: TRBJ2-7
CDR3 protein: CASSGGLAGTSYEQYF
CDR3 DNA: TGCGCCAGCAGCGGGGGACTAGCGGGAACGTCCTACGAGCAGTACTTC

clone size: few
V gene: TRBV7-9
D gene: NA
J gene: TRBJ1-2
CDR3 protein: CASSPHSSYGYTF
CDR3 DNA: TGTGCCAGCAGCCCACACAGCAGCTATGGCTACACCTTC

clone size: NA
V gene: TRBV6-6
D gene: NA
J gene: TRBJ1-1
CDR3 protein: CASILNLGSYEAFF
CDR3 DNA: TGTGCCAGCATCCTAAACTTGGGATCGTATGAAGCTTTCTTT

clone size: NA
V gene: TRBV6-5
D gene: TRBD1
J gene: TRBJ2-7
CDR3 protein: CASSSGTGYHEQYF
CDR3 DNA: TGTGCCAGCAGTTCCGGGACAGGGTATCACGAGCAGTACTTC

clone size: NA
V gene: TRBV7-6
D gene: NA
J gene: TRBJ2-7
CDR3 protein: CASSLALGGQGEQYF
CDR3 DNA: TGTGCCAGCAGCTTAGCGTTAGGAGGGCAAGGCGAGCAGTACTTC

clone size: many
V gene: TRBV12-3/TRBV12-4
D gene: TRBD2
J gene: TRBJ2-7
CDR3 protein: CASSLGLAGAAYEQYF
CDR3 DNA: TGTGCCAGCAGTTTGGGGCTAGCGGGGGCCGCCTACGAGCAGTACTTC

clone size: NA
V gene: TRBV11-2
D gene: NA
J gene: TRBJ2-2
CDR3 protein: CASSTGTLYTGELFF
CDR3 DNA: TGTGCCAGCAGCACCGGGACACTGTACACCGGGGAGCTGTTTTTT

clone size: NA
V gene: TRBV6-5
D gene: NA
J gene: TRBJ1-2
CDR3 protein: CASSYSLVVGYGYTF
CDR3 DNA: TGTGCCAGCAGTTACTCGCTGGTTGTGGGCTATGGCTACACCTTC

clone size: few
V gene: TRBV4-2
D gene: NA
J gene: TRBJ1-6
CDR3 protein: CASGRGGVNSPLHF
CDR3 DNA: TGTGCCAGCGGCCGCGGGGGAGTCAATTCACCCCTCCACTTT

clone size: NA
V gene: TRBV15
D gene: NA
J gene: TRBJ1-2
CDR3 protein: CATSREVELHGYTF
CDR3 DNA: TGTGCCACCAGCAGAGAAGTTGAGTTACATGGCTACACCTTC

clone size: NA
V gene: TRBV29-1
D gene: TRBD2
J gene: TRBJ2-1
CDR3 protein: CSVATSGRAFEQFF
CDR3 DNA: TGCAGCGTTGCTACTAGCGGGAGGGCCTTCGAGCAGTTCTTC

clone size: NA
V gene: TRBV7-9
D gene: NA
J gene: TRBJ2-7
CDR3 protein: CASSSQGLSSYEQYF
CDR3 DNA: TGTGCCAGCAGCTCCCAAGGACTGTCCTCCTACGAGCAGTACTTC

clone size: few
V gene: TRBV7-3
D gene: NA
J gene: TRBJ2-1
CDR3 protein: CASSLGLGGSNEQFF
CDR3 DNA: TGTGCCAGCAGCTTAGGGCTAGGCGGAAGCAATGAGCAGTTCTTC

clone size: many
V gene: TRBV2
D gene: TRBD1
J gene: TRBJ2-5
CDR3 protein: CASSDLTGGETQYF
CDR3 DNA: TGTGCCAGCAGTGATTTGACAGGGGGAGAGACCCAGTACTTC

clone size: NA
V gene: TRBV20-1
D gene: NA
J gene: TRBJ1-1
CDR3 protein: CSARPIRNTEAFF
CDR3 DNA: TGCAGTGCTAGACCAATACGGAACACTGAAGCTTTCTTT

clone size: few
V gene: TRBV9
D gene: TRBD2
J gene: TRBJ2-1
CDR3 protein: CASSVGELAGSFEQFF
CDR3 DNA: TGTGCCAGCAGCGTAGGCGAGCTAGCGGGGAGTTTTGAGCAGTTCTTC

clone size: few
V gene: TRBV7-9
D gene: TRBD2
J gene: TRBJ2-1
CDR3 protein: CASSRRPGGAQYNEQFF
CDR3 DNA: TGTGCCAGCAGCCGCCGGCCCGGGGGGGCCCAGTACAATGAGCAGTTCTTC

clone size: few
V gene: TRBV6-5
D gene: NA
J gene: TRBJ2-3
CDR3 protein: CASSYEGHTDTQYF
CDR3 DNA: TGTGCCAGCAGTTACGAGGGCCACACAGATACGCAGTATTTT

clone size: NA
V gene: TRBV18
D gene: NA
J gene: TRBJ1-2
CDR3 protein: CASSPPEGIGYGYTF
CDR3 DNA: TGTGCCAGCTCACCACCGGAGGGGATCGGCTATGGCTACACCTTC

clone size: few
V gene: TRBV7-9
D gene: TRBD1
J gene: TRBJ1-1
CDR3 protein: CASSLAWDREDTEAFF
CDR3 DNA: TGTGCCAGCAGCTTAGCGTGGGACAGGGAGGACACTGAAGCTTTCTTT

clone size: NA
V gene: TRBV5-4
D gene: NA
J gene: TRBJ2-1
CDR3 protein: CASSFGTVSYNEQFF
CDR3 DNA: TGTGCCAGCAGCTTCGGGACGGTCTCCTACAATGAGCAGTTCTTC

clone size: NA
V gene: TRBV10-3
D gene: NA
J gene: TRBJ2-7
CDR3 protein: CAITGGIDYEQYF
CDR3 DNA: TGTGCCATCACCGGCGGGATTGACTACGAGCAGTACTTC

clone size: NA
V gene: TRBV29-1
D gene: TRBD2
J gene: TRBJ2-7
CDR3 protein: CSVEDFETSGTYEQYF
CDR3 DNA: TGCAGCGTTGAAGATTTTGAGACTAGCGGGACCTACGAGCAGTACTTC

clone size: few
V gene: TRBV5-1
D gene: NA
J gene: TRBJ2-3
CDR3 protein: CASSPGLSTFTDTQYF
CDR3 DNA: TGCGCCAGCAGCCCGGGACTCTCGACCTTCACAGATACGCAGTATTTT

clone size: many
V gene: TRBV20-1
D gene: NA
J gene: TRBJ2-1
CDR3 protein: CSARGLGSPNEQFF
CDR3 DNA: TGCAGTGCTAGGGGGCTTGGATCCCCCAATGAGCAGTTCTTC

clone size: few
V gene: TRBV7-9
D gene: TRBD2
J gene: TRBJ2-3
CDR3 protein: CASSSGTSGRSRDTQYF
CDR3 DNA: TGTGCCAGCAGCTCCGGGACTAGCGGGAGGAGTAGGGATACGCAGTATTTT

clone size: few
V gene: TRBV6-2/TRBV6-3
D gene: NA
J gene: TRBJ1-5
CDR3 protein: CASSYRGGLSNQPQHF
CDR3 DNA: TGTGCCAGCAGTTACCGCGGGGGCCTAAGCAATCAGCCCCAGCATTTT

clone size: NA
V gene: TRBV27
D gene: NA
J gene: TRBJ1-5
CDR3 protein: CASSTRGGQPQHF
CDR3 DNA: TGTGCCAGCAGTACCCGTGGGGGGCAGCCCCAGCATTTT

clone size: few
V gene: TRBV5-1
D gene: NA
J gene: TRBJ2-7
CDR3 protein: CASSLVGALDEQYF
CDR3 DNA: TGCGCCAGCAGCTTGGTAGGGGCCCTCGACGAGCAGTACTTC

clone size: few
V gene: TRBV25-1
D gene: NA
J gene: TRBJ2-2
CDR3 protein: CASSEVTSGELFF
CDR3 DNA: TGTGCCAGCAGTGAGGTGACTAGCGGGGAGCTGTTTTTT

clone size: few
V gene: TRBV24-1
D gene: NA
J gene: TRBJ2-1
CDR3 protein: CATGEVYNEQFF
CDR3 DNA: TGTGCCACCGGAGAAGTTTACAATGAGCAGTTCTTC

clone size: NA
V gene: TRBV12-3/TRBV12-4
D gene: NA
J gene: TRBJ1-1
CDR3 protein: CASSGFIGGGLNTEAFF
CDR3 DNA: TGTGCCAGCAGTGGGTTTATCGGGGGCGGGCTGAACACTGAAGCTTTCTTT

clone size: NA
V gene: TRBV12-3/TRBV12-4
D gene: NA
J gene: TRBJ1-1
CDR3 protein: CASSFSILGEAFF
CDR3 DNA: TGTGCCAGCAGTTTCTCTATTCTAGGGGAAGCTTTCTTT

clone size: NA
V gene: TRBV4-3
D gene: NA
J gene: TRBJ2-6
CDR3 protein: CASSQDLTPLSGANVLTF
CDR3 DNA: TGCGCCAGCAGCCAAGATCTAACTCCGCTCTCTGGGGCCAACGTCCTGACTTTC

clone size: NA
V gene: TRBV11-2
D gene: NA
J gene: TRBJ1-1
CDR3 protein: CASSLLLFSEAFF
CDR3 DNA: TGTGCCAGCAGCTTATTGCTTTTCTCTGAAGCTTTCTTT

clone size: many
V gene: TRBV7-3
D gene: NA
J gene: TRBJ2-1
CDR3 protein: CASSSQGNEQFF
CDR3 DNA: TGTGCCAGCAGCTCCCAGGGGAATGAGCAGTTCTTC

clone size: NA
V gene: TRBV11-2
D gene: TRBD2
J gene: TRBJ2-7
CDR3 protein: CASSQIAGVGEQYF
CDR3 DNA: TGTGCCAGCAGCCAAATAGCGGGAGTTGGCGAGCAGTACTTC

clone size: NA
V gene: TRBV7-9
D gene: NA
J gene: TRBJ1-2
CDR3 protein: CASSYATIRGTGQYGYTF
CDR3 DNA: TGTGCCAGCAGCTATGCGACCATCCGAGGAACAGGGCAGTATGGCTACACCTTC

clone size: few
V gene: TRBV6-5
D gene: TRBD1
J gene: TRBJ2-7
CDR3 protein: CASSYDRGNEQYF
CDR3 DNA: TGTGCCAGCAGTTACGACAGGGGAAACGAGCAGTACTTC

clone size: few
V gene: TRBV5-6
D gene: TRBD1
J gene: TRBJ2-6
CDR3 protein: CASSWTGGSSGANVLTF
CDR3 DNA: TGTGCCAGCAGCTGGACAGGGGGTAGCTCTGGGGCCAACGTCCTGACTTTC

clone size: NA
V gene: TRBV9
D gene: NA
J gene: TRBJ2-1
CDR3 protein: CASSVGGGPLNEQFF
CDR3 DNA: TGTGCCAGCAGCGTAGGCGGGGGCCCCCTCAATGAGCAGTTCTTC